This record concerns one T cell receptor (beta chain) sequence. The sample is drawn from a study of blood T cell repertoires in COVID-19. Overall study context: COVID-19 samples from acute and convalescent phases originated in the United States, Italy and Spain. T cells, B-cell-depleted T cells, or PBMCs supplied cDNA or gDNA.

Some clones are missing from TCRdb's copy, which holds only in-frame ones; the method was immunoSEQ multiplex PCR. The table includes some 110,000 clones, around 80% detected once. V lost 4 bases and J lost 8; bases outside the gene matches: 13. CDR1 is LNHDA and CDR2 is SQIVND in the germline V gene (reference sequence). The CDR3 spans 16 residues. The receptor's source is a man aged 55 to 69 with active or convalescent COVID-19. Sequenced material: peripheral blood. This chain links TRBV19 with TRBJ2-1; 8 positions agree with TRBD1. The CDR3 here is CASSTPAGTGWDEQFF. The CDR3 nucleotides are TGTGCCAGTAGTACCCCCGCCGGGACAGGTTGGGATGAGCAGTTCTTC.